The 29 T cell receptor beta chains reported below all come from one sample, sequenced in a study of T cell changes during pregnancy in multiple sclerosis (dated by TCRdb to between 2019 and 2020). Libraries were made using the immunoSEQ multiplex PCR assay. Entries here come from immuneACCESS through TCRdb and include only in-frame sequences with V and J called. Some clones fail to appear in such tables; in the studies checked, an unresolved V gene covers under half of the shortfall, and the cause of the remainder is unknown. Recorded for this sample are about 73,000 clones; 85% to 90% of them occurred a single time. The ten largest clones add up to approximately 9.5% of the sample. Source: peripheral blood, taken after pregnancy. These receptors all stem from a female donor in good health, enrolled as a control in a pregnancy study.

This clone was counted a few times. CDR3 residues: CSVDKYMNTEAFF. The CDR3 DNA sequence: TGCAGCGTTGATAAGTACATGAACACTGAAGCTTTCTTT. The V gene is TRBV29-1, the J gene TRBJ1-1; no firm D call. The CDR3 has 13 residues. The V gene lost 3 bases and the J gene lost 0 bases, with 8 bases spanning the gap. Germline V gene data show CDR1 as SQVTM and CDR2 as ANQGSEA.

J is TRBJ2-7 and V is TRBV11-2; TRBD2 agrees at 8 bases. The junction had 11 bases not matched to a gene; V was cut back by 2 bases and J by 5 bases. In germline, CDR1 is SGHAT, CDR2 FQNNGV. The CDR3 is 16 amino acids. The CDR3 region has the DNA TGTGCCAGCAGCTTAAGGCCGAACGGGAGGGCCAACGAGCAGTACTTC. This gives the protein CASSLRPNGRANEQYF.

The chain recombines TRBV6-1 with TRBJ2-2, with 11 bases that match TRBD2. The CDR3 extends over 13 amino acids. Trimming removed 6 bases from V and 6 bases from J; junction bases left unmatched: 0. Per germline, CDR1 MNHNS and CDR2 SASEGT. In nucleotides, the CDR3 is TGTGCCAGCAGGGGACTAGCGGCCGGGGAGCTGTTTTTT. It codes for CASRGLAAGELFF.

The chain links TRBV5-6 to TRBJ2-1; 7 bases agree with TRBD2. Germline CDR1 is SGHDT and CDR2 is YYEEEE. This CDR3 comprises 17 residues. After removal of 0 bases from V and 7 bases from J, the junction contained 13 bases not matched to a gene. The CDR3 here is CASSLGTGRVVKNEQFF. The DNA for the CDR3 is TGTGCCAGCAGCTTGGGGACGGGGAGGGTTGTGAAAAATGAGCAGTTCTTC.

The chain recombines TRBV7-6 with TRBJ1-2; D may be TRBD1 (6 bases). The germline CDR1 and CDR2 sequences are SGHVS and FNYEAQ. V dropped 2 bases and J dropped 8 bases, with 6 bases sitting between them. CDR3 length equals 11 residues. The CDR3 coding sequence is TGTGCCAGCAGCTTAAGGGGGGGCTACACCTTC. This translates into CASSLRGGYTF.

CDR3 coding DNA: TGTGCCAGCAGTGCGGGACAGGGGGTGTACGAGCAGTACTTC. It specifies CASSAGQGVYEQYF. The chain links TRBV25-1 to TRBJ2-7; 11 nucleotides line up with TRBD1. There are 14 residues in the CDR3. With 4 bases clipped from V and 4 bases from J, the junction kept 3 bases outside the gene matches. In germline, CDR1 is MGHDK, CDR2 SYGVNS.

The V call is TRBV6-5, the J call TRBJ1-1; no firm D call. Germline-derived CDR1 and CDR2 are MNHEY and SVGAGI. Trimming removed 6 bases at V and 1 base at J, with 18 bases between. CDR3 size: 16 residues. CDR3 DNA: TGTGCCAGCAGGTACACCATCAAAGCCCCGAACACTGAAGCTTTCTTT. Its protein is CASRYTIKAPNTEAFF.

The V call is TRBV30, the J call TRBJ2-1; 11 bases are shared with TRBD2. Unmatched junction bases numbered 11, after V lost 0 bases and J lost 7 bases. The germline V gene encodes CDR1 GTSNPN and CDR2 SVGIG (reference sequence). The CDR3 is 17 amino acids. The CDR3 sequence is CAWSVDPASGRINEQFF. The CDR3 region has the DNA TGTGCCTGGAGTGTAGACCCCGCTAGCGGGAGGATAAATGAGCAGTTCTTC. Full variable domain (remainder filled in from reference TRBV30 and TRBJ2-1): SQTIHQWPATLVQPVGSPLSLECTVEGTSNPNLYWYRQAAGRGLQLLFYSVGIGQISSEVPQNLSASRPQDRQFILSSKKLLLSDSGFYLCAWSVDPASGRINEQFFGPGTRLTVL.

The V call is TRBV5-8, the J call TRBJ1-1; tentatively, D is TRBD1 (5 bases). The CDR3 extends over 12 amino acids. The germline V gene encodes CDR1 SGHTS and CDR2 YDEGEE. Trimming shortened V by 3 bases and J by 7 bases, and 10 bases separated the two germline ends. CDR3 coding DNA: TGTGCCAGCAGCTCGGGGGAAGTTGAAGCTTTCTTT. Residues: CASSSGEVEAFF. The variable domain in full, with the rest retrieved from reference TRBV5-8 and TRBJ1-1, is EAGVTQSPTHLIKTRGQQATLRCSPISGHTSVYWYQQALGLGLQFLLWYDEGEERNRGNFPPRFSGRQFPNYSSELNVNALELEDSALYLCASSSGEVEAFFGQGTRLTVV.

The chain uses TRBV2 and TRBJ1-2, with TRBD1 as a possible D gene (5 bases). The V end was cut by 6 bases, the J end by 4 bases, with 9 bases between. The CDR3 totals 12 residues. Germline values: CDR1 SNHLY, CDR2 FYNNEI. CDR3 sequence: CASRQGSYGYTF. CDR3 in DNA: TGTGCCAGCAGGCAGGGATCCTATGGCTACACCTTC.

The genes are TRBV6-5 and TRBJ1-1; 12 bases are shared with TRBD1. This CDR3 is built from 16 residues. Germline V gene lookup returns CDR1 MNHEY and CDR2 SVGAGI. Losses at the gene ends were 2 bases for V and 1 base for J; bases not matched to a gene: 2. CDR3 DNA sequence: TGTGCCAGCAGTTACAGGGGACAGGGGGCGAACACTGAAGCTTTCTTT. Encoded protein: CASSYRGQGANTEAFF.

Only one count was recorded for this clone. The CDR3 loop is CSVETGTNTGELFF. The CDR3 nucleotides are TGCAGCGTTGAAACAGGCACGAACACCGGGGAGCTGTTTTTT. J is TRBJ2-2 and V is TRBV29-1; weak D call: TRBD1 (5 bases). V dropped 2 bases and J dropped 0 bases, with 7 bases sitting between them. This CDR3 has 14 amino acids. Germline lookup yields CDR1 SQVTM and CDR2 ANQGSEA.

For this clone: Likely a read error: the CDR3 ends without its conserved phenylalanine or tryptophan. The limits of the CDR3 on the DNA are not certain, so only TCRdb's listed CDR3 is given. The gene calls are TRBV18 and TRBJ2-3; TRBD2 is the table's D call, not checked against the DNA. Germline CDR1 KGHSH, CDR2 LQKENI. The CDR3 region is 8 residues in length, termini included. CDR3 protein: CASSPILV.

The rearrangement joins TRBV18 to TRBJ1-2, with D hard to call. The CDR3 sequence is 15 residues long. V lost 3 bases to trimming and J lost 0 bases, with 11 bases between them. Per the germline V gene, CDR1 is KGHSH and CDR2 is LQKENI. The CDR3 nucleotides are TGTGCCAGCTCACCCAGGCAGACGGCTAACTATGGCTACACCTTC. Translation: CASSPRQTANYGYTF.

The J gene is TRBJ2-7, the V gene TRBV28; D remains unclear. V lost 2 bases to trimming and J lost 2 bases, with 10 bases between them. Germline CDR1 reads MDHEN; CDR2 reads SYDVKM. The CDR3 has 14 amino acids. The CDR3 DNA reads TGTGCCAGCAGTTTAACTGGTCCCCCCTACGAGCAGTACTTC. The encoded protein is CASSLTGPPYEQYF.

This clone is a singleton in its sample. The CDR3 region is CASSWGGNTEAFF. CDR3 nucleotide sequence: TGTGCCAGCAGCTGGGGGGGGAACACTGAAGCTTTCTTT. The V and J genes are TRBV5-5 and TRBJ1-1; the D gene is possibly TRBD1 (5 bases). V lost 3 bases and J lost 1, with 7 bases in between. Germline loops: CDR1 SGHKS, CDR2 YYEKEE (reference sequence). The CDR3 loop spans 13 amino acids.

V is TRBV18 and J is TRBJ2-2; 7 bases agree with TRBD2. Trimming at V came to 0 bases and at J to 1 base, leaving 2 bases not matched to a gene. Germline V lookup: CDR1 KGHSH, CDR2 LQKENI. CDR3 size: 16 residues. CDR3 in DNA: TGTGCCAGCTCACCACCGGGACTACGGAACACCGGGGAGCTGTTTTTT. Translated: CASSPPGLRNTGELFF.

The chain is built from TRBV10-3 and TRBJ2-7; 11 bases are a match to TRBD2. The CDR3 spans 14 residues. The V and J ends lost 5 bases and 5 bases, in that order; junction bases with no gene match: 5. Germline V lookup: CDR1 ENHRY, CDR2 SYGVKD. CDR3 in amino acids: CAISPGTSGDEQYF. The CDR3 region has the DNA TGTGCCATCAGTCCCGGGACTAGCGGCGACGAGCAGTACTTC.

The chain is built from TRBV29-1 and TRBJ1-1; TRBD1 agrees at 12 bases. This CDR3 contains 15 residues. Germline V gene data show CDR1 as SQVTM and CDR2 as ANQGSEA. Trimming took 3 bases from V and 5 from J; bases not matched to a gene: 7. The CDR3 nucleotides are TGCAGCGTTGACAGGGGACAGGGGGCGCGAACTGAAGCTTTCTTT. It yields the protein CSVDRGQGARTEAFF.

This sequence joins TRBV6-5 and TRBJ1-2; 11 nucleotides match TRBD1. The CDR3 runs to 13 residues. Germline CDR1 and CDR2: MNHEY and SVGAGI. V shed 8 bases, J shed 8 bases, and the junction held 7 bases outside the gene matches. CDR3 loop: CASLGQGEKGYTF. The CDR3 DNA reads TGTGCCAGCCTGGGACAGGGGGAGAAGGGCTACACCTTC.

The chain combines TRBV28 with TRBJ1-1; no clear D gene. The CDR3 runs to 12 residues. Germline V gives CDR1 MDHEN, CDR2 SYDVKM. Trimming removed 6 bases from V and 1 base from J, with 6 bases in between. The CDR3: CASSRQNTEAFF. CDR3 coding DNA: TGTGCCAGCAGCCGACAGAACACTGAAGCTTTCTTT.

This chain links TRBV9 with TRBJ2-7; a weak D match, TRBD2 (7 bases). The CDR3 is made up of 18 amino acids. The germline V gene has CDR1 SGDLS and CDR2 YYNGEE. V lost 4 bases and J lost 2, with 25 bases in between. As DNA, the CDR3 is TGTGCCAGCAGCAGGGGGGGTGCAGGGTTGACCCTAACCTACGAGCAGTACTTC. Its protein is CASSRGGAGLTLTYEQYF. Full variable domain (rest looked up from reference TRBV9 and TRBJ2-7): DSGVTQTPKHLITATGQRVTLRCSPRSGDLSVYWYQQSLDQGLQFLIQYYNGEERAKGNILERFSAQQFPDLHSELNLSSLELGDSALYFCASSRGGAGLTLTYEQYFGPGTRLTVT.

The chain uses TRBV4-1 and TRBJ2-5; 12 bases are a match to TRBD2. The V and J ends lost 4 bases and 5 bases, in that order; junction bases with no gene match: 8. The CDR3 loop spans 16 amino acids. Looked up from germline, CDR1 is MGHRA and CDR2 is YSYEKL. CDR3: CASSPLLAGGAETQYF. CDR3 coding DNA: TGCGCCAGCAGCCCGCTGCTAGCGGGAGGGGCTGAGACCCAGTACTTC.

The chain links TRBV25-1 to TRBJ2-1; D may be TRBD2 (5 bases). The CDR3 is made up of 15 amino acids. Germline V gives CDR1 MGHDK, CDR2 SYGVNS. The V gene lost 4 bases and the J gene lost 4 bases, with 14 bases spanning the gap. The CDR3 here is CASSGYPGGYNEQFF. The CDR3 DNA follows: TGTGCCAGCAGTGGCTACCCCGGAGGATACAATGAGCAGTTCTTC.

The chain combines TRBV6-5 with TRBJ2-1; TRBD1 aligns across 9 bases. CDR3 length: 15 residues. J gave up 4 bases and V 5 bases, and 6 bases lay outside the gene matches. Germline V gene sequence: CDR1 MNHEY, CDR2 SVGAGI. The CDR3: CASSPLTGGYNEQFF. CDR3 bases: TGTGCCAGCAGTCCCTTGACAGGGGGTTACAATGAGCAGTTCTTC.

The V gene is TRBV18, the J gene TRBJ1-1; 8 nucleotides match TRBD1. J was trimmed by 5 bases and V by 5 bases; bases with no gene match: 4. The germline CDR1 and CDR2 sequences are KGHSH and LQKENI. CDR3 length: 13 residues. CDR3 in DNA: TGTGCCAGCTCAAAACAGGGGGGGACTGAAGCTTTCTTT. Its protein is CASSKQGGTEAFF.

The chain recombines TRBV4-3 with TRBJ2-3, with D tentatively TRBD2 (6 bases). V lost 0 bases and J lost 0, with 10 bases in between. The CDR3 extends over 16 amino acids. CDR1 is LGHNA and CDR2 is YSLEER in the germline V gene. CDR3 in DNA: TGCGCCAGCAGCCAAGACTGGAGCGGGAGCACAGATACGCAGTATTTT. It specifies CASSQDWSGSTDTQYF.

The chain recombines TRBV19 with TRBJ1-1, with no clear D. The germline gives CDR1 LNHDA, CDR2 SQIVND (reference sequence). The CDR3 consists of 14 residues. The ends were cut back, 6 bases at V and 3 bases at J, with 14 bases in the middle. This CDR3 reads CASRQMGVYTEAFF. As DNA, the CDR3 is TGTGCCAGTAGGCAAATGGGAGTTTACACTGAAGCTTTCTTT.

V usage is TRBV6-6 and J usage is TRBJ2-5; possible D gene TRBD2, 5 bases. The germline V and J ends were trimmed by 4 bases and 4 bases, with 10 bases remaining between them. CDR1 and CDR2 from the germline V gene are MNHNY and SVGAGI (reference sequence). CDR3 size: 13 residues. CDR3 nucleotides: TGTGCCAGCAGTTGGAGGAATTCAGAGACCCAGTACTTC. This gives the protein CASSWRNSETQYF.